Listed below are T cell receptor beta chains from one sample, sequenced in a study of CD8 T cells in ankylosing spondylitis. Via MiXCR, TCRdb re-called the 5' RACE reads, giving one row per CDR3 protein. The top ten hold about an eighth of the sample, which has 350,000 to 450,000 distinct CDR3 sequences, 20% to 25% seen once. The sequenced sample consisted of blood, either unsorted or a sorted T cell fraction (not recorded which). These receptors came from a male donor with ankylosing spondylitis or in good health (not recorded which). CDR3s include the opening cysteine and the closing phenylalanine or tryptophan. A D gene is named only where the DNA matches it firmly. The size entry is marked missing in some rows and otherwise reads once, few, many or a size class.

D gene: TRBD2; clone size: -; V gene: TRBV7-6; J gene: TRBJ2-5; CDR3 DNA: TGTGCCAGCAGCCCGGGACTAGCGGGAACCCAAGAGACCCAGTACTTC; CDR3 protein: CASSPGLAGTQETQYF
D gene: -; clone size: -; V gene: TRBV10-2; J gene: TRBJ2-3; CDR3 DNA: TGCGCCAGCAGTGTGGGGGCGGGGGAGCCACCTAGCACAGATACGCAGTATTTT; CDR3 protein: CASSVGAGEPPSTDTQYF
D gene: -; clone size: -; V gene: TRBV3-1; J gene: TRBJ2-1; CDR3 DNA: TGTGCCAGCAGCCCCCAGGGGGGGGGGTTTGAGCAGTTCTTC; CDR3 protein: CASSPQGGGFEQFF
D gene: -; clone size: -; V gene: TRBV5-4; J gene: TRBJ2-1; CDR3 DNA: TGTGCCAGCAGCTTGGTTTTAGGGGAGGTCAATGAGCAGTTCTTC; CDR3 protein: CASSLVLGEVNEQFF
D gene: -; clone size: few; V gene: TRBV7-9; J gene: TRBJ2-2; CDR3 DNA: TGTGCCAGCAGCTTTTCGGACCCCACCGGGGAGCTGTTTTTT; CDR3 protein: CASSFSDPTGELFF
D gene: TRBD1; clone size: -; V gene: TRBV10-3; J gene: TRBJ2-5; CDR3 DNA: TGTGCCATCAGTGATTTTGGACAGGAGGTGGGGACCCAGTACTTC; CDR3 protein: CAISDFGQEVGTQYF
D gene: TRBD1; clone size: few; V gene: TRBV10-3; J gene: TRBJ2-7; CDR3 DNA: TGTGCCATCAGTGAGCAGGGGACAGAGGTCTTCCACGAGCAGTACTTC; CDR3 protein: CAISEQGTEVFHEQYF
D gene: -; clone size: -; V gene: TRBV4-1; J gene: TRBJ1-4; CDR3 DNA: TGCGCCAGCAGCCCGGCCGGAGAGACTAATGAAAAACTGTTTTTT; CDR3 protein: CASSPAGETNEKLFF
D gene: -; clone size: -; V gene: TRBV20-1; J gene: TRBJ2-1; CDR3 DNA: TGCAGTGCCCCGGGGGGCCTTATCGATGAGCAGTTCTTC; CDR3 protein: CSAPGGLIDEQFF
D gene: -; clone size: few; V gene: TRBV11-2; J gene: TRBJ2-2; CDR3 DNA: TGTGCCAGCAGCTTAGCGCATCCCGGGGAGCTGTTTTTT; CDR3 protein: CASSLAHPGELFF
D gene: TRBD2; clone size: -; V gene: TRBV2; J gene: TRBJ2-3; CDR3 DNA: TGTGCCAGCAGTGCGGGACTAGCTAGCACAGATACGCAGTATTTT; CDR3 protein: CASSAGLASTDTQYF
D gene: -; clone size: -; V gene: TRBV30; J gene: TRBJ1-2; CDR3 DNA: TGTGCCTGGAGTGGCAGCGGGGGCTATGGCTACACCTTC; CDR3 protein: CAWSGSGGYGYTF
D gene: -; clone size: -; V gene: TRBV28; J gene: TRBJ2-7; CDR3 DNA: TGTGCCAGCAGTATAGGGACAAACGAGCAGTACTTC; CDR3 protein: CASSIGTNEQYF
D gene: -; clone size: -; V gene: TRBV6-5; J gene: TRBJ2-7; CDR3 DNA: TGTGCCAGCAGTTACTTTGGCAGCGGCTACGAGCAGTACTTC; CDR3 protein: CASSYFGSGYEQYF
D gene: -; clone size: -; V gene: TRBV6-1; J gene: TRBJ2-1; CDR3 DNA: TGTGCCTCGGCACAGGGGGGGCCGAGCAATGAGCAGTTCTTC; CDR3 protein: CASAQGGPSNEQFF
D gene: -; clone size: few; V gene: TRBV30; J gene: TRBJ2-7; CDR3 DNA: TGTGCCTGCACCCTGTCGGAGGGTGGCTACGAGCAGTACTTC; CDR3 protein: CACTLSEGGYEQYF
D gene: -; clone size: -; V gene: TRBV12-3/TRBV12-4; J gene: TRBJ2-7; CDR3 DNA: TGTGCCAGCAGTTTAGTGCCAAGCCTTTCCTCCTACGAGCAGTACTTC; CDR3 protein: CASSLVPSLSSYEQYF
D gene: TRBD1; clone size: -; V gene: TRBV5-1; J gene: TRBJ2-7; CDR3 DNA: TGCGCCAGCAGCCATGGGGACAGGAGCGAGCAGTACTTC; CDR3 protein: CASSHGDRSEQYF
D gene: TRBD2; clone size: many; V gene: TRBV6-4; J gene: TRBJ2-3; CDR3 DNA: TGTGCCAGCAGTGGGACTAGCGGGGCAGATACGCAGTATTTT; CDR3 protein: CASSGTSGADTQYF
D gene: -; clone size: few; V gene: TRBV6-1; J gene: TRBJ2-5; CDR3 DNA: TGTGCCAGCAGTCCTCCCGGGGAAGGGGGAGAGACCCAGTACTTC; CDR3 protein: CASSPPGEGGETQYF
D gene: -; clone size: medium-sized; V gene: TRBV29-1; J gene: TRBJ2-7; CDR3 DNA: TGCAGCGTTGCCGGACTGGACACCTCCTACGAGCAGTACTTC; CDR3 protein: CSVAGLDTSYEQYF
D gene: TRBD1; clone size: -; V gene: TRBV20-1; J gene: TRBJ2-7; CDR3 DNA: TGCAGTGCGAGAGACAGGGGGCGCCTCGAGCAGTACTTC; CDR3 protein: CSARDRGRLEQYF
D gene: -; clone size: -; V gene: TRBV24-1; J gene: TRBJ2-3; CDR3 DNA: TGTGCCACCAGTGGAAGATCAGATACGCAGTATTTT; CDR3 protein: CATSGRSDTQYF
D gene: TRBD1; clone size: few; V gene: TRBV10-3; J gene: TRBJ2-7; CDR3 DNA: TGTGCCATCAGTGAGGTTCCGGGACAGGGTTACGAGCAGTACTTC; CDR3 protein: CAISEVPGQGYEQYF
D gene: -; clone size: -; V gene: TRBV4-2; J gene: TRBJ2-7; CDR3 DNA: TGTGCCAGCAGCCACGCCTCGATGGAGGGAACCTACGAGCAGTACTTC; CDR3 protein: CASSHASMEGTYEQYF
D gene: -; clone size: -; V gene: TRBV4-2; J gene: TRBJ1-2; CDR3 DNA: TGTGCCAGCAGCCTGGGGACGGGCTACACCTTC; CDR3 protein: CASSLGTGYTF
D gene: -; clone size: -; V gene: TRBV7-9; J gene: TRBJ2-5; CDR3 DNA: TGTGCCAGCAGCTTAGCGTTAGGGGGAGAGACCCAGTACTTC; CDR3 protein: CASSLALGGETQYF
D gene: -; clone size: -; V gene: TRBV5-6; J gene: TRBJ2-1; CDR3 DNA: TGTGCCATGAGCCCCGGGCTACCGTGGGCCTCCTACAATGAGCAGTTCTTC; CDR3 protein: CAMSPGLPWASYNEQFF
D gene: TRBD2; clone size: -; V gene: TRBV7-2; J gene: TRBJ2-5; CDR3 DNA: TGTGCCAGCATGCCGGGACTAGCCCAAGAGACCCAGTACTTC; CDR3 protein: CASMPGLAQETQYF
D gene: -; clone size: few; V gene: TRBV7-8; J gene: TRBJ2-3; CDR3 DNA: TGTGCCAGCAGCTCCCCGGCAGATACGCAGTATTTT; CDR3 protein: CASSSPADTQYF
D gene: TRBD1; clone size: few; V gene: TRBV29-1; J gene: TRBJ2-7; CDR3 DNA: TGCAGCGTCACAAATCCACAGGGGGCCCAGAGCTCCTACGAGCAGTACTTC; CDR3 protein: CSVTNPQGAQSSYEQYF
D gene: TRBD2; clone size: -; V gene: TRBV20-1; J gene: TRBJ2-7; CDR3 DNA: TGCAGTGCTTTAGCGGGGGTCCTTTACGAGCAGTACTTC; CDR3 protein: CSALAGVLYEQYF
D gene: TRBD2; clone size: -; V gene: TRBV5-1; J gene: TRBJ2-7; CDR3 DNA: TGCGCCAGCAGCTTGGTAGCGGGGGGGTCGGGTGAGCAGTACTTC; CDR3 protein: CASSLVAGGSGEQYF
D gene: -; clone size: -; V gene: TRBV7-9; J gene: TRBJ1-3; CDR3 DNA: TGTGCCAGCAGCTTAGTGAGTGGCGGATTAGGAAACACCATATATTTT; CDR3 protein: CASSLVSGGLGNTIYF
D gene: -; clone size: -; V gene: TRBV29-1; J gene: TRBJ2-5; CDR3 DNA: TGCAGCGCGCGAAGTGGGGGGGCCAAAGAGACCCAGTACTTC; CDR3 protein: CSARSGGAKETQYF
D gene: -; clone size: -; V gene: TRBV5-6; J gene: TRBJ2-5; CDR3 DNA: TGTGCCAGCAGCGACCCGACAGGATTAAAAGAGACCCAGTACTTC; CDR3 protein: CASSDPTGLKETQYF
D gene: -; clone size: -; V gene: TRBV7-9; J gene: TRBJ1-2; CDR3 DNA: TGTGCCAGCAGCTTGGGAGAAAGGAGAAATTACACCTTC; CDR3 protein: CASSLGERRNYTF
D gene: TRBD2; clone size: -; V gene: TRBV11-2; J gene: TRBJ2-3; CDR3 DNA: TGTGCCAGCAGCCCCGCCTGGATCGGGCGGGGGTTAGCAGATACGCAGTATTTT; CDR3 protein: CASSPAWIGRGLADTQYF
D gene: TRBD1; clone size: -; V gene: TRBV29-1; J gene: TRBJ1-2; CDR3 DNA: TGCAGCGTTGAACTACTCGGACAGGGGGCAGGCTATGGCTACACCTTC; CDR3 protein: CSVELLGQGAGYGYTF
D gene: TRBD1; clone size: -; V gene: TRBV7-9; J gene: TRBJ2-7; CDR3 DNA: TGTGCCAGCAGCCCCTTCCGGGACAGTTCCTACGAGCAGTACTTC; CDR3 protein: CASSPFRDSSYEQYF
D gene: -; clone size: -; V gene: TRBV7-2; J gene: TRBJ2-7; CDR3 DNA: TGTGCCAGCAGCGCGGACCGGGACATAGTCTCCTACGAGCAGTACTTC; CDR3 protein: CASSADRDIVSYEQYF
D gene: TRBD2; clone size: -; V gene: TRBV15; J gene: TRBJ2-1; CDR3 DNA: TGTGCCACCAGCGGGGGACTAGCGGGGTTCGATGAGCAGTTCTTC; CDR3 protein: CATSGGLAGFDEQFF
D gene: -; clone size: -; V gene: TRBV9; J gene: TRBJ2-5; CDR3 DNA: TGTGCCAGCAGCGTAGCAGGGCTTGTGGGGACCCAGTACTTC; CDR3 protein: CASSVAGLVGTQYF
D gene: TRBD1; clone size: few; V gene: TRBV9; J gene: TRBJ2-2; CDR3 DNA: TGTGCCAGCAGTACCGGACAGGATTTTGCCGGGGAGCTGTTTTTT; CDR3 protein: CASSTGQDFAGELFF
D gene: TRBD1; clone size: -; V gene: TRBV3-1; J gene: TRBJ2-7; CDR3 DNA: TGTGCCAGCAGCCAAGAGGGACAGGCCCCCTCCTACGAGCAGTACTTC; CDR3 protein: CASSQEGQAPSYEQYF
D gene: TRBD2; clone size: once; V gene: TRBV7-6; J gene: TRBJ2-3; CDR3 DNA: TGTGCCAGCAGCCAAATAGGACTAGCGGGGGGGAATACGCAGTATTTT; CDR3 protein: CASSQIGLAGGNTQYF
D gene: -; clone size: -; V gene: TRBV5-5; J gene: TRBJ2-3; CDR3 DNA: TGTGCCAGCAGCTTGTGGGATGACGACACAGATACGCAGTATTTT; CDR3 protein: CASSLWDDDTDTQYF
D gene: -; clone size: -; V gene: TRBV7-9; J gene: TRBJ2-7; CDR3 DNA: TGTGCCAGCAGCCCGCGAGGGTTTGAGCAGTACTTC; CDR3 protein: CASSPRGFEQYF
D gene: -; clone size: -; V gene: TRBV3-1; J gene: TRBJ2-2; CDR3 DNA: TGTGCCATCATGGTCCCGAACACCGGGGAGCTGTTTTTT; CDR3 protein: CAIMVPNTGELFF
D gene: TRBD1; clone size: few; V gene: TRBV20-1; J gene: TRBJ2-1; CDR3 DNA: TGCAGTGCTAGCTCGCCCTCGACAGGGAGCTCCTACAATGAGCAGTTCTTC; CDR3 protein: CSASSPSTGSSYNEQFF
D gene: TRBD2; clone size: medium-sized; V gene: TRBV7-8; J gene: TRBJ2-3; CDR3 DNA: TGTGCCAGCAGCCCCACTAGCGGGGGGGCTCTTTCAACGAATACGCAGTATTTT; CDR3 protein: CASSPTSGGALSTNTQYF
D gene: TRBD1; clone size: -; V gene: TRBV7-6; J gene: TRBJ2-7; CDR3 DNA: TGTGCCAGCAGCTTAACAGGGGATACCTACGAGCAGTACTTC; CDR3 protein: CASSLTGDTYEQYF
D gene: -; clone size: -; V gene: TRBV11-1; J gene: TRBJ1-1; CDR3 DNA: TGTGCCAGCAGCTCCCCCAGTATCGGGTTTTCTGCGGACACTGAAGCTTTCTTT; CDR3 protein: CASSSPSIGFSADTEAFF
D gene: -; clone size: -; V gene: TRBV12-3/TRBV12-4; J gene: TRBJ2-2; CDR3 DNA: TGTGCCAGCAACCCAACCCCAAACACCGGGGAGCTGTTTTTT; CDR3 protein: CASNPTPNTGELFF
D gene: -; clone size: few; V gene: TRBV29-1; J gene: TRBJ2-5; CDR3 DNA: TGCAGCGCTCTTCGGGAGACCCAGTACTTC; CDR3 protein: CSALRETQYF